The rows below give T cell receptor beta chains drawn from one sample of a study of beta chain features in type 1 diabetes. The method was immunoSEQ multiplex PCR; TCRdb's version includes in-frame clones alone and lacks a portion of them. The sample lists 330,000 or so clones; around 13% were seen once. Material: central memory CD4+ T cells from blood. Receptors were obtained from a man aged 25-45 years in good health. CDR3s include the opening cysteine and the closing phenylalanine or tryptophan. A D gene is named only where the DNA matches it firmly. Clone size is given for some rows only: seen once, a few or many times, or a class if the clone is expanded.

V	D	size	J	CDR3	DNA
TRBV6-5	NA	few	TRBJ2-1	CASRGFGYHNEQFF	TGTGCCAGCAGAGGCTTCGGATACCACAATGAGCAGTTCTTC
TRBV18	NA	few	TRBJ1-1	CASSPGDQGVAFF	TGTGCCAGCTCACCGGGGGACCAGGGCGTAGCTTTCTTT
TRBV6-5	NA	few	TRBJ2-4	CASRRNINIQYF	TGTGCCAGCAGAAGGAACATAAACATTCAGTACTTC
TRBV7-8	NA	few	TRBJ1-2	CASSSSGYGYTF	TGTGCCAGCAGCTCCAGCGGCTATGGCTACACCTTC
TRBV9	NA	NA	TRBJ2-3	CASSDTTDTQYF	TGTGCCAGCAGCGATACCACAGATACGCAGTATTTT
TRBV6-1	NA	NA	TRBJ1-4	CASSSSSEKLFF	TGTGCCAGCAGCTCGTCGAGTGAAAAACTGTTTTTT
TRBV20-1	NA	few	TRBJ1-1	CSATLSVRDFF	TGCAGTGCTACTCTTAGTGTACGAGATTTCTTT
TRBV29-1	TRBD1	many	TRBJ1-4	CSAKTGGNEKLFF	TGCAGCGCCAAAACAGGGGGGAATGAAAAACTGTTTTTT
TRBV7-2	NA	NA	TRBJ2-5	CASSIAPLAETQYF	TGTGCCAGCAGTATCGCGCCTCTCGCGGAGACCCAGTACTTC
TRBV2	NA	NA	TRBJ2-4	CASSELAKNIQYF	TGTGCCAGCAGTGAACTAGCCAAAAACATTCAGTACTTC
TRBV5-4	TRBD1	NA	TRBJ2-7	CASSLQGAYEQYF	TGTGCCAGCAGCTTGCAGGGGGCCTACGAGCAGTACTTC
TRBV19	NA	few	TRBJ2-1	CASSNQGTTLVQFF	TGTGCCAGTAGTAACCAAGGGACGACCCTTGTGCAGTTCTTC
TRBV2	NA	NA	TRBJ2-1	CARPDRNYNEQFF	TGTGCCAGACCGGATCGTAACTACAATGAGCAGTTCTTC
TRBV9	NA	many	TRBJ2-6	CASSSTLDVLTF	TGTGCCAGCAGCTCAACCCTGGACGTCCTGACTTTC